Each of the 18 T cell receptor beta chains below was sequenced from the same sample in a study of T cells after yellow fever vaccination. TCRdb fed the 5' RACE reads into MiXCR, producing one record per CDR3 protein. The sample shows some 560,000 distinct CDR3 sequences, about 19% of them seen only once. The starting material was PBMCs, obtained 15 days after the yellow fever booster vaccination. These receptors originate from a man aged 30 to 39 who received the YFV17D yellow fever vaccine.

The chain has TRBV4-3 and TRBJ2-6; D is uncertain. Trimming took 1 base from V and 4 from J, leaving 8 bases between them. The length of the CDR3 is 15 residues. From germline, CDR1 is LGHNA and CDR2 YSLEER. CDR3 protein: CASSQGYAGANVLTF. The DNA for the CDR3 is TGCGCCAGCAGCCAAGGGTACGCCGGGGCCAACGTCCTGACTTTC.

This clonotype has just a few counts. The chain has TRBV29-1 and TRBJ1-2, with D hard to call. The length of the CDR3 is 13 residues. Deletions cut 3 bases from V and 9 bases from J, with 17 bases between. Germline V lookup: CDR1 SQVTM, CDR2 ANQGSEA. The CDR3, as DNA: TGCAGCGTTGACAGCCCGGGGAATGTGCGCTACACCTTC. Translation gives CSVDSPGNVRYTF.

This chain joins TRBV5-1 and TRBJ2-1, with 14 bases fitting TRBD2. J lost 12 bases, V lost 4 bases, and 12 bases had no gene match. There are 16 residues in the CDR3. CDR1 is SGHRS, CDR2 YFSETQ, per germline. The CDR3 spells CASSTPGTSGSLRQFF. In nucleotides, the CDR3 is TGCGCCAGCAGCACGCCTGGGACTAGCGGGAGTTTAAGGCAGTTCTTC.

This clonotype turned up a few times. The V gene is TRBV20-1, the J gene TRBJ2-5; D may be TRBD2 (5 bases). Trimming left V 0 bases short and J 2 bases short, with 7 bases between. From germline, CDR1 is DFQATT and CDR2 SNEGSKA (reference sequence). The CDR3 is made up of 13 amino acids. The CDR3: CSAREAVQETQYF. CDR3 bases: TGCAGTGCTAGAGAAGCGGTACAAGAGACCCAGTACTTC.

V usage is TRBV6-2 or TRBV6-3 and J usage is TRBJ2-1; 7 bases match TRBD2. Per the germline V gene, CDR1 is MNHEY and CDR2 is SVGEGT. Losses at the gene ends were 0 bases for V and 4 bases for J; bases not matched to a gene: 6. This CDR3 has 16 residues. The CDR3 sequence is CASSYSSGGAYNEQFF. The CDR3 nucleotides are TGTGCCAGCAGTTACTCGTCGGGGGGAGCTTACAATGAGCAGTTCTTC.

This chain links TRBV20-1 with TRBJ2-7, with a tentative D call TRBD2 (6 bases). Germline loops: CDR1 DFQATT, CDR2 SNEGSKA (reference sequence). V was cut by 5 bases and J by 2 bases, with 19 bases left in between. The CDR3 consists of 15 residues. Written as DNA, the CDR3 is TGCAGTGCTCCCGTCGGGAGCGGCACCCCCTACGAGCAGTACTTC. Protein product: CSAPVGSGTPYEQYF.

The V gene is TRBV18, the J gene TRBJ2-5; 14 bases map to TRBD2. The germline CDR1 and CDR2 sequences are KGHSH and LQKENI. The junction had 4 bases not matched to a gene; V was cut back by 2 bases and J by 5 bases. The CDR3 covers 16 residues. This chain's CDR3 is CASSPGTSGSEETQYF. The CDR3 bases are TGTGCCAGCTCACCAGGGACTAGCGGGAGTGAGGAGACCCAGTACTTC.

This clonotype was detected only a few times. The chain has TRBV20-1 and TRBJ2-7; D call uncertain. Trimming left V 6 bases short and J 6 bases short, with 9 bases between. The length of the CDR3 is 10 residues. Germline V CDR1 and CDR2: DFQATT, SNEGSKA (reference sequence). In DNA, the CDR3 is TGCAGTGCCCAGACCCCCGAGCAGTACTTC. Its translation is CSAQTPEQYF.

The J gene is TRBJ2-5, the V gene TRBV14; D might be TRBD1 (6 bases). The V end lost 7 bases, the J end lost 3 bases, and 12 bases lay between the germline ends. CDR1 and CDR2 (germline): SGHDN, FVKESK. CDR3 length: 13 residues. The CDR3 nucleotides are TGTGCCAGCATCGACAGGACCGAAGAGACCCAGTACTTC. Protein sequence: CASIDRTEETQYF.

This chain joins TRBV20-1 and TRBJ1-5; possible D gene TRBD1, 6 bases. Trimming stripped 3 bases from V and 4 bases from J, with 16 bases between. CDR1 and CDR2 from the germline V gene are DFQATT and SNEGSKA (reference sequence). The CDR3 is 15 residues long. The CDR3: CSASVQGWRNQPQHF. DNA of the CDR3: TGCAGTGCTAGTGTTCAGGGGTGGAGGAATCAGCCCCAGCATTTT.

This clonotype appeared a few times. The chain uses TRBV7-2 and TRBJ2-5; 9 nucleotides agree with TRBD2. The junction had 4 bases not matched to a gene; V was cut back by 6 bases and J by 2 bases. The CDR3 covers 14 residues. The germline CDR1 and CDR2 sequences are SGHTA and FQGNSA. CDR3 sequence: CASRKTSGQETQYF. For the CDR3, the DNA is TGTGCCAGCAGGAAGACTAGCGGACAAGAGACCCAGTACTTC.

The sample holds a few counts of this clonotype. The CDR3 spells CSVLRVGGTDTQYF. The CDR3 nucleotides are TGCAGCGTCCTCAGGGTCGGGGGCACAGATACGCAGTATTTT. This chain connects TRBV29-1 to TRBJ2-3; D possibly matches TRBD1 or TRBD2 (5 bases each). Germline assignment: CDR1 SQVTM and CDR2 ANQGSEA. The CDR3 sequence is 14 residues long. V dropped 6 bases and J dropped 1 base, with 14 bases sitting between them.

The rearrangement links TRBV20-1 to TRBJ2-3; D not resolved. The CDR3 has 13 residues. Germline CDR1 is DFQATT and CDR2 is SNEGSKA (reference sequence). The V gene lost 0 bases and the J gene lost 6 bases, with 10 bases spanning the gap. The CDR3 coding sequence is TGCAGTGCTAGAGATAGGCCCTGGGATACGCAGTATTTT. As protein: CSARDRPWDTQYF.

In its sample, this clonotype was seen many times. This rearrangement joins TRBV7-2 to TRBJ2-2; D not resolved. Germline CDR1 SGHTA, CDR2 FQGNSA. The V and J ends lost 1 base and 5 bases respectively, with 11 bases between them. The CDR3 consists of 15 residues. The CDR3 nucleotides read TGTGCCAGCAGCTTAGTAGGTAGCCGGACCGGGGAGCTGTTTTTT. This codes for CASSLVGSRTGELFF.

V usage is TRBV7-2 and J usage is TRBJ1-3, with unresolved D. V shed 1 base and J shed 9 bases, with 16 bases lying between them. The CDR3 has 15 amino acids. CDR1 and CDR2 (germline): SGHTA, FQGNSA. CDR3 bases: TGTGCCAGCAGCTTAGAAGGGTGGCTGGTGGGCACCATATATTTT. This gives the protein CASSLEGWLVGTIYF.

The chain carries TRBV28 and TRBJ2-3; D may correspond to TRBD1 or TRBD2 (5 bases each). The germline V gene has CDR1 MDHEN and CDR2 SYDVKM. V gave up 2 bases and J gave up 2 bases, with 14 bases separating them. CDR3 size: 16 residues. CDR3 bases: TGTGCCAGCAGTTTACCCGGGACCGGGACCACAGATACGCAGTATTTT. This codes for CASSLPGTGTTDTQYF.

The genes are TRBV29-1 and TRBJ2-1; tentatively, D is TRBD1 (6 bases). Germline-derived CDR1 and CDR2 are SQVTM and ANQGSEA. Trimming shortened V by 6 bases and J by 9 bases, and 24 bases separated the two germline ends. The CDR3 runs to 15 residues. The chain's CDR3 is CSVAGQTYNGGEQFF. In DNA, the CDR3 is TGCAGCGTCGCTGGACAGACCTACAATGGCGGTGAGCAGTTCTTC.

Here the CDR3 reads CSASGPTRRTGELFF. CDR3 DNA: TGCAGTGCTAGCGGTCCGACCCGACGCACCGGGGAGCTGTTTTTT. The chain joins TRBV20-1 to TRBJ2-2; no clear D gene. Germline CDR1 DFQATT, CDR2 SNEGSKA (reference sequence). CDR3 size: 15 residues. The V gene lost 3 bases and the J gene lost 4 bases, with 15 bases spanning the gap.